These 25 T cell receptor beta chains were all obtained from the same sample, sequenced in a study of T cell changes during pregnancy in multiple sclerosis. Clones were sequenced by immunoSEQ multiplex PCR, and TCRdb holds only the in-frame ones, with some missing. The data contain 45,000 to 65,000 clones, about 93% of them singletons. The sequencing used CD8+ T cells from peripheral blood mononuclear cells, collected in the third trimester of pregnancy. These receptors originate from a female donor with multiple sclerosis, enrolled in a pregnancy study.

The rearrangement joins TRBV7-6 to TRBJ2-1; 7 bases line up with TRBD2. There are 15 residues in the CDR3. With 5 bases clipped from V and 4 bases from J, the junction kept 8 bases outside the gene matches. Germline V gene sequence: CDR1 SGHVS, CDR2 FNYEAQ. DNA for the CDR3: TGTGCCAGCAGCGCACTAGCGACTCCTTACAATGAGCAGTTCTTC. Translated: CASSALATPYNEQFF.

The V call is TRBV2, the J call TRBJ1-2; D gene uncertain. V lost 7 bases and J lost 4, with 10 bases in between. The CDR3 extends over 12 amino acids. In germline, CDR1 is SNHLY, CDR2 FYNNEI. The CDR3 DNA sequence: TGTGCCAGCATATCAGCGATCTATGGCTACACCTTC. Its protein product is CASISAIYGYTF.

V gene TRBV27 combines with J gene TRBJ2-7; TRBD1 might be the D (5 bases). CDR1 is MNHEY, CDR2 SMNVEV, per germline (reference sequence). V was trimmed by 4 bases and J by 1 base, leaving 8 bases between them. The CDR3 is 13 residues long. The CDR3 reads CASSSQGSYEQYF. The CDR3 bases are TGTGCCAGCAGTTCCCAGGGATCCTACGAGCAGTACTTC.

This sequence joins TRBV6-4 and TRBJ2-6, with a tentative D call TRBD2 (6 bases). Germline assignment: CDR1 MRHNA and CDR2 SNTAGT. Trimming cost V 7 bases and J 3 bases, with 16 bases left between them. The CDR3 is 16 residues long. CDR3 bases: TGTGCCAGCAAGGGGACTGTTGGGCATGGGGCCAACGTCCTGACTTTC. Translating it yields CASKGTVGHGANVLTF.

The chain employs TRBV27 and TRBJ1-2, with D unclear. Germline CDR1 is MNHEY and CDR2 is SMNVEV (reference sequence). The length of the CDR3 is 15 residues. V was clipped by 5 bases and J by 2 bases, with 15 bases between them. The CDR3 DNA sequence: TGTGCCAGCAGTCTAGCGGACGGAGTAAACTATGGCTACACCTTC. Its protein is CASSLADGVNYGYTF.

CDR3 loop: CASSQDRGWEQYF. The CDR3 coding sequence is TGCGCCAGCAGCCAAGATCGGGGATGGGAGCAGTACTTC. V gene TRBV4-1 combines with J gene TRBJ2-7; D is possibly TRBD2 (5 bases). CDR3 length: 13 amino acids. Trimming left V 0 bases short and J 7 bases short, with 10 bases between. Germline V gene lookup returns CDR1 MGHRA and CDR2 YSYEKL.

The CDR3 DNA is TGTGCCATCGGGACAGGGCTGAACACTGAAGCTTTCTTT. Translating gives CAIGTGLNTEAFF. The chain couples TRBV27 to TRBJ1-1, with 9 nucleotides matching TRBD1. CDR1 MNHEY and CDR2 SMNVEV come from the germline V gene (reference sequence). CDR3 length: 13 amino acids. Trimming cost V 10 bases and J 0 bases; bases outside gene matches: 3.

This clone was recorded once. The gene calls are TRBV2 and TRBJ2-2, with 7 bases lining up with TRBD2. The CDR3 sequence is 14 residues long. The ends lost 7 bases at V and 0 bases at J; junction bases unmatched: 2. Per germline, CDR1 SNHLY and CDR2 FYNNEI. CDR3 in amino acids: CASITSANTGELFF. For the CDR3, the DNA is TGTGCCAGCATAACTAGCGCGAACACCGGGGAGCTGTTTTTT.

This sequence joins TRBV5-6 and TRBJ2-7, with D possibly matching TRBD1 (6 bases). Trimming shortened V by 3 bases and J by 7 bases, and 11 bases separated the two germline ends. The CDR3 loop spans 12 amino acids. Germline-derived CDR1 and CDR2 are SGHDT and YYEEEE. The CDR3 DNA follows: TGTGCCAGCAGCTCCTCGACAGGTGAGCAGTACTTC. This encodes CASSSSTGEQYF.

The count of this clone is one. This chain links TRBV13 with TRBJ2-7, with a weak D call TRBD1 (6 bases). V was shortened by 9 bases and J by 0 bases, with 12 bases between the two germline ends. This CDR3 region has 13 residues. CDR1 is PRHDT, CDR2 FYEKMQ, per germline (reference sequence). CDR3 region: CASVDSYSYEQYF. The CDR3 DNA sequence: TGTGCCAGTGTGGACAGCTACTCCTACGAGCAGTACTTC.

This sequence joins TRBV19 and TRBJ2-7; possible D gene TRBD1, 5 bases. This CDR3 region has 14 residues. The germline V gene encodes CDR1 LNHDA and CDR2 SQIVND (reference sequence). The V end was cut by 7 bases, the J end by 1 base, with 14 bases between. The DNA of the CDR3 is TGTGCCAGTACCGCCAGGGTTGGGTCCTACGAGCAGTACTTC. Amino acid sequence: CASTARVGSYEQYF.

V gene TRBV27 combines with J gene TRBJ2-7; D is unresolved. This CDR3 is built from 13 residues. Germline CDR1 MNHEY, CDR2 SMNVEV (reference sequence). Trimming pared 3 bases from V and 6 bases from J, leaving 12 bases between. CDR3 sequence: CASSLGRLSEQYF. The CDR3 DNA reads TGTGCCAGCAGTTTGGGCAGGTTAAGCGAGCAGTACTTC.

The J gene is TRBJ2-7, the V gene TRBV7-8; the match to TRBD2 covers 7 bases. The trim removed 4 bases at V and 2 bases at J, leaving 8 bases unmatched. The CDR3 runs 15 residues. CDR1 is SGHVS, CDR2 FQNEAQ, per germline. The CDR3 DNA is TGTGCCAGCAGCTCCTTAGCGGGTCCGCCCTACGAGCAGTACTTC. Translation: CASSSLAGPPYEQYF.

This rearrangement joins TRBV5-1 to TRBJ1-2; D not resolved. CDR1 and CDR2 (germline): SGHRS, YFSETQ. V was shortened by 4 bases and J by 2 bases, with 12 bases between the two germline ends. This CDR3 has 14 residues. CDR3 in DNA: TGCGCCAGCAGCCCCACCCGCAGAAACTATGGCTACACCTTC. Amino acid sequence: CASSPTRRNYGYTF.

The chain links TRBV6-5 to TRBJ2-7; 7 positions agree with TRBD2. The CDR3 is made up of 13 amino acids. Per the germline V gene, CDR1 is MNHEY and CDR2 is SVGAGI. With V trimmed by 6 bases and J by 2 bases, 4 bases remained unmatched. As DNA, the CDR3 is TGTGCCAGCAGCCTAGCGGAAACCTACGAGCAGTACTTC. This codes for CASSLAETYEQYF.

This sequence joins TRBV11-2 and TRBJ1-1, with 12 bases aligning to TRBD1. Per germline, CDR1 SGHAT and CDR2 FQNNGV. The V gene end was trimmed by 5 bases and the J gene end by 5 bases; junction bases not matched to a gene: 6. CDR3 length equals 15 residues. CDR3 loop: CASSGGTGGSTEAFF. The CDR3 DNA follows: TGTGCCAGCAGCGGCGGGACAGGGGGCTCGACTGAAGCTTTCTTT.

The chain carries TRBV4-3 and TRBJ2-1, with D perhaps TRBD2 (6 bases). Germline assignment: CDR1 LGHNA and CDR2 YSLEER. The V gene lost 0 bases and the J gene lost 3 bases, with 12 bases spanning the gap. CDR3 length: 16 residues. The CDR3 nucleotides read TGCGCCAGCAGCCAAGATGGAAGCGGGCACTACAATGAGCAGTTCTTC. Amino acids: CASSQDGSGHYNEQFF.

The count of this clone is one. The J gene is TRBJ2-3, the V gene TRBV2; 8 bases are shared with TRBD2. CDR1 and CDR2 (germline): SNHLY, FYNNEI. The V and J ends lost 6 bases and 5 bases, in that order; junction bases with no gene match: 13. The CDR3 length is 16 residues. CDR3 in amino acids: CASSALGRALEDTQYF. The CDR3 DNA reads as TGTGCCAGCAGCGCACTCGGGAGGGCCTTGGAAGATACGCAGTATTTT.

The V gene is TRBV28, the J gene TRBJ2-7; D perhaps matches TRBD1 (6 bases). There are 16 residues in the CDR3. Germline-derived CDR1 and CDR2 are MDHEN and SYDVKM. Trimming shortened V by 1 base and J by 7 bases, and 20 bases separated the two germline ends. The CDR3 reads CASSLFQSGALREQYF. CDR3 DNA: TGTGCCAGCAGTTTATTCCAGTCAGGGGCGTTGAGAGAGCAGTACTTC.

This sequence joins TRBV7-9 and TRBJ2-1; TRBD2 agrees at 9 bases. The germline gives CDR1 SEHNR, CDR2 FQNEAQ (reference sequence). CDR3 length: 15 residues. Trimming cost V 5 bases and J 8 bases; bases outside gene matches: 10. The CDR3: CASSPPSGRLDEQFF. Written as DNA, the CDR3 is TGTGCCAGCAGCCCTCCCAGCGGGAGGTTGGATGAGCAGTTCTTC. Filled out from reference TRBV7-9 and TRBJ2-1, the complete variable domain reads DTGVSQNPRHKITKRGQNVTFRCDPISEHNRLYWYRQTLGQGPEFLTYFQNEAQLEKSRLLSDRFSAERPKGSFSTLEIQRTEQGDSAMYLCASSPPSGRLDEQFFGPGTRLTVL.

The chain combines TRBV7-6 with TRBJ2-1, with D tentatively TRBD2 (6 bases). V was cut by 9 bases and J by 3 bases, with 21 bases left in between. Germline-derived CDR1 and CDR2 are SGHVS and FNYEAQ. The CDR3 loop spans 16 amino acids. CDR3 in DNA: TGTGCCAGAGGGGCTGGGGCGGGGCCCCTCTACAATGAGCAGTTCTTC. Its protein product is CARGAGAGPLYNEQFF.

The chain uses TRBV19 and TRBJ2-5; D might be TRBD1 (6 bases). The CDR3 runs to 14 residues. V shed 8 bases and J shed 2 bases, with 15 bases lying between them. CDR1 and CDR2 from the germline V gene are LNHDA and SQIVND (reference sequence). CDR3 bases: TGTGCCAGTTCTACAGGGTGGGGTCAAGAGACCCAGTACTTC. This sequence encodes CASSTGWGQETQYF.

This chain connects TRBV5-5 to TRBJ2-7, with 7 bases that match TRBD1. This CDR3 spans 13 amino acids. The germline CDR1 and CDR2 sequences are SGHKS and YYEKEE (reference sequence). The V segment lost 3 bases and the J segment 2 bases; nucleotides outside the gene matches: 2. CDR3: CASSSTGTYEQYF. As DNA, the CDR3 is TGTGCCAGCAGCTCGACAGGGACCTACGAGCAGTACTTC.

The chain is built from TRBV29-1 and TRBJ2-7, with D perhaps matching TRBD2 (6 bases). The V gene lost 7 bases and the J gene lost 4 bases, with 20 bases spanning the gap. Germline CDR1 is SQVTM and CDR2 is ANQGSEA. The CDR3 length is 14 residues. CDR3 amino acids: CSAVGPGAVYEQYF. CDR3 bases: TGCAGCGCCGTGGGACCGGGAGCGGTTTACGAGCAGTACTTC.

The chain uses TRBV9 and TRBJ1-1; D remains unclear. Trimming took 5 bases from V and 3 from J, leaving 17 bases between them. Germline V gives CDR1 SGDLS, CDR2 YYNGEE. The CDR3 length is 15 residues. CDR3 DNA sequence: TGTGCCAGCAGTTTAGGAAGGTCCCGGGACACTGAAGCTTTCTTT. Amino acid sequence: CASSLGRSRDTEAFF.